The 13 T cell receptor beta chains reported below all come from one sample, sequenced in a study of a mutant IDH1 vaccine in newly diagnosed glioma. The sample's time point: week 5, during vaccination. Each vaccine dose was 300 ug of mutant IDH1 20-mer peptide, with topical imiquimod. No antigen is known for these receptors. Profiling relied on immunoSEQ multiplex PCR, and the TCRdb table lists in-frame clones only, not all of them. The table lists approximately 39,000 clones, more than 80% of them singletons, with 9.5% to 13% in the top ten. The sequenced sample was PBMCs, obtained from a glioma patient whose treatment included an IDH1 peptide vaccine. All receptors derive from a man in his fifties with glioma.

J is TRBJ1-2 and V is TRBV7-2; 7 bases fit TRBD1. Germline values: CDR1 SGHTA, CDR2 FQGNSA. The V segment lost 0 bases and the J segment 5 bases; nucleotides outside the gene matches: 6. The CDR3 is 15 residues long. This CDR3 is CASSLAGQVLYGYTF. CDR3 nucleotides: TGTGCCAGCAGCTTAGCAGGACAGGTTCTTTATGGCTACACCTTC.

The chain has TRBV5-1 and TRBJ2-7; 9 nucleotides match TRBD2. The CDR3 spans 17 residues. V trimming: 4 bases; J trimming: 2 bases; junction bases outside the gene matches: 13. In germline, CDR1 is SGHRS, CDR2 YFSETQ. The CDR3 DNA sequence: TGCGCCAGCAGCGCCGTAGTAGCGGGAGCCCCCCCCTACGAGCAGTACTTC. Encoded protein: CASSAVVAGAPPYEQYF.

This sequence joins TRBV4-3 and TRBJ2-3; D is tentatively TRBD1 or TRBD2 (5 bases each). Germline values: CDR1 LGHNA, CDR2 YSLEER. V lost 0 bases and J 1 base, leaving 11 bases between the germline ends. The CDR3 spans 16 residues. CDR3 bases: TGCGCCAGCAGCCAAGAGCTACGGGACCGCACAGATACGCAGTATTTT. It translates to CASSQELRDRTDTQYF.

V gene TRBV27 combines with J gene TRBJ1-1; 7 positions agree with TRBD1. This CDR3 contains 15 residues. The trim removed 8 bases at V and 1 base at J, leaving 10 bases unmatched. Germline CDR1 reads MNHEY; CDR2 reads SMNVEV (reference sequence). The CDR3 sequence: CASGLTGDSNTEAFF. CDR3 sequence (DNA): TGTGCCAGCGGCCTAACAGGGGACTCGAACACTGAAGCTTTCTTT.

The CDR3 loop is CASSLLGRAGQPQHF. DNA of the CDR3: TGTGCCAGCAGTTTATTGGGCAGAGCGGGTCAGCCCCAGCATTTT. The rearrangement uses TRBV28 and TRBJ1-5; D is ambiguous. V lost 1 base and J lost 6, with 13 bases in between. Germline CDR1 and CDR2: MDHEN and SYDVKM. The CDR3 loop spans 15 amino acids.

This clone has more than one count but fewer than ten. The chain links TRBV5-1 to TRBJ1-1; 7 bases fit TRBD1. Germline CDR1 reads SGHRS; CDR2 reads YFSETQ. The CDR3 consists of 13 residues. With 0 bases clipped from V and 11 bases from J, the junction kept 7 bases outside the gene matches. The CDR3 sequence: CASSLGTGGSAFF. The DNA of the CDR3 is TGCGCCAGCAGCTTGGGGACAGGCGGGTCGGCTTTCTTT.

This clone has just one count. V is TRBV5-6 and J is TRBJ1-1, with D hard to call. CDR3 length: 13 residues. The germline V gene has CDR1 SGHDT and CDR2 YYEEEE. The V end was cut by 6 bases, the J end by 1 base, with 10 bases between. The CDR3 DNA reads as TGTGCCAGCAACCGCAGGCCGAACACTGAAGCTTTCTTT. Protein product: CASNRRPNTEAFF.

Only a few counts were recorded for this clone. The gene calls are TRBV28 and TRBJ2-2; 9 bases agree with TRBD1. Per the germline V gene, CDR1 is MDHEN and CDR2 is SYDVKM. V shed 8 bases and J 2 bases; nucleotides not matched to a gene: 3. The CDR3 loop spans 14 amino acids. The DNA of the CDR3 is TGTGCCAGCCGACAGGGGGGAAACACCGGGGAGCTGTTTTTT. Translated: CASRQGGNTGELFF.

The J gene is TRBJ1-2, the V gene TRBV7-2; 12 bases are a match to TRBD1. Germline CDR1 SGHTA, CDR2 FQGNSA. The V gene end was trimmed by 5 bases and the J gene end by 8 bases; junction bases not matched to a gene: 6. This CDR3 has 14 residues. The CDR3 region has the DNA TGTGCCAGCAGCGTGGGACAGGGGGCGCGGGGCTACACCTTC. It specifies CASSVGQGARGYTF.

This chain uses TRBV30 with TRBJ2-3; 16 bases fit TRBD2. V was clipped by 3 bases and J by 6 bases; unmatched bases: 6. Germline CDR1 GTSNPN, CDR2 SVGIG (reference sequence). The CDR3 is 16 amino acids. The CDR3 loop reads CAWRVGTSGGVDTQYF. CDR3 nucleotide sequence: TGTGCCTGGAGAGTAGGGACTAGCGGGGGGGTGGATACGCAGTATTTT.

The CDR3: CASSENRGYNEQFF. The CDR3, as DNA: TGTGCCAGCAGTGAAAACAGGGGCTACAATGAGCAGTTCTTC. The V and J genes are TRBV6-4 and TRBJ2-1, with 7 bases aligning to TRBD1. The J segment lost 3 bases and the V segment lost 3 bases, leaving 2 bases of the junction unmatched. Germline CDR1 MRHNA, CDR2 SNTAGT. The CDR3 length is 14 residues.

The rearrangement joins TRBV18 to TRBJ2-7; possibly TRBD1 for D (6 bases). CDR1 KGHSH and CDR2 LQKENI come from the germline V gene. This CDR3 spans 12 amino acids. V dropped 3 bases and J dropped 7 bases, with 10 bases sitting between them. Here the CDR3 reads CASSPGGREQYF. The DNA of the CDR3 is TGTGCCAGCTCACCTGGGGGCCGGGAGCAGTACTTC.

This chain joins TRBV4-1 and TRBJ2-3; D not certain. V gave up 7 bases and J gave up 4 bases, with 9 bases separating them. CDR3 length: 12 residues. Germline CDR1 is MGHRA and CDR2 is YSYEKL. The CDR3 region is CASISSSDTQYF. Here the CDR3 DNA reads TGCGCCAGCATCAGCTCCTCAGATACGCAGTATTTT.